This T cell receptor beta chain was captured by sequencing in a study of T and B cells in COVID-19 patients. Study-level points and caveats: Patients with COVID-19 reportedly showed strongly skewed T cell receptor beta variable and joining gene usage.

The CDR3 runs 14 residues. Looked up from germline, CDR1 is MNHEY and CDR2 is SVGAGI. Trimming left V 6 bases short and J 5 bases short, with 16 bases between. Multiplex PCR with BIOMED2 TRB-A/B primer pools amplified TRB rearrangements. In TCRdb, the multiplex PCR reads were re-called with MiXCR into one record per CDR3 protein. The sample shows roughly 11,000 distinct CDR3 sequences, approximately 31% of them seen only once. In its sample, this clonotype was seen a few times. As yet, its antigen is unknown. From blood, roughly 220-550 ng of genomic DNA served as TRB template. The source is a human donor who had recovered from COVID-19. This chain uses TRBV6-5 with TRBJ1-1; perhaps TRBD1 as D (6 bases). The source material was blood. The chain's CDR3 is CASSLGGGGTEAFF. The CDR3 nucleotides read TGTGCCAGCAGCCTGGGGGGAGGGGGAACTGAAGCTTTCTTT.